The 24 T cell receptor beta chains listed next were all sequenced from one sample in a study of beta chain features in type 1 diabetes. All of the isolated RNA was reverse transcribed, so expressed TCRB transcripts were sequenced. Generated by immunoSEQ multiplex PCR, the TCRdb table keeps only in-frame clones and is missing some. The sample lists 200,000 to 250,000 clones; 9% to 10% were seen once. The specimen was naive CD4+ T cells from blood. These receptors all stem from a woman in her late teens or twenties in good health.

This clone was detected only a few times. The chain couples TRBV7-8 to TRBJ2-7, with 9 bases matching TRBD2. Trimming removed 6 bases from V and 4 bases from J; junction bases left unmatched: 10. Germline loops: CDR1 SGHVS, CDR2 FQNEAQ. The CDR3 runs to 15 residues. CDR3 in amino acids: CASSPFLAGTYEQYF. The CDR3 coding sequence is TGTGCCAGCAGTCCTTTTCTAGCGGGAACGTACGAGCAGTACTTC.

The chain carries TRBV6-6 and TRBJ1-1, with TRBD1 identical over 9 bases. The CDR3 is made up of 15 amino acids. V trimming: 6 bases; J trimming: 11 bases; junction bases outside the gene matches: 16. CDR1 is MNHNY, CDR2 SVGAGI, per germline (reference sequence). CDR3 loop: CASSLEQGANRLAFF. DNA of the CDR3: TGTGCCAGCAGCCTAGAACAGGGGGCGAATCGTCTGGCTTTCTTT.

The chain couples TRBV29-1 to TRBJ1-1, with 7 nucleotides matching TRBD1. Germline V gives CDR1 SQVTM, CDR2 ANQGSEA. Unmatched junction bases numbered 11, after V lost 1 base and J lost 9 bases. There are 14 residues in the CDR3. CDR3 sequence reads: CSVEGRQGVVKAFF. The CDR3 bases are TGCAGCGTTGAAGGACGGCAGGGGGTTGTGAAAGCTTTCTTT.

The chain links TRBV11-2 to TRBJ2-3; D is perhaps TRBD2 (5 bases). The CDR3 has 15 amino acids. Per germline, CDR1 SGHAT and CDR2 FQNNGV. Deletions cut 1 base from V and 5 bases from J, with 13 bases between. For the CDR3, the DNA is TGTGCCAGCAGCTTAGGTGGAGGTACGGGAGATACGCAGTATTTT. This sequence encodes CASSLGGGTGDTQYF.

In its sample, this clone was seen a few times. The chain links TRBV2 to TRBJ2-1; 12 nucleotides agree with TRBD2. The CDR3 sequence is 15 residues long. Looked up from germline, CDR1 is SNHLY and CDR2 is FYNNEI. Trimming cost V 5 bases and J 3 bases; bases outside gene matches: 2. CDR3 sequence: CASSRTSGNYNEQFF. The DNA for the CDR3 is TGTGCCAGCAGTCGGACTAGCGGGAACTACAATGAGCAGTTCTTC. Using reference TRBV2 and TRBJ2-1 for the parts outside the CDR3, the full variable domain is EPEVTQTPSHQVTQMGQEVILRCVPISNHLYFYWYRQILGQKVEFLVSFYNNEISEKSEIFDDQFSVERPDGSNFTLKIRSTKLEDSAMYFCASSRTSGNYNEQFFGPGTRLTVL.

This clone has more than one count but fewer than ten. The chain has TRBV5-1 and TRBJ2-5; TRBD2 agrees at 8 bases. J gave up 6 bases and V 1 base, and 11 bases lay outside the gene matches. Per the germline V gene, CDR1 is SGHRS and CDR2 is YFSETQ. The CDR3 has 16 residues. CDR3 in amino acids: CASSLSGRGGSQTQYF. DNA of the CDR3: TGCGCCAGCAGCTTGTCCGGCCGGGGGGGGAGTCAGACCCAGTACTTC.

V usage is TRBV19 and J usage is TRBJ1-5, with TRBD1 matching over 7 bases. The germline V gene encodes CDR1 LNHDA and CDR2 SQIVND (reference sequence). This CDR3 comprises 14 residues. The trim removed 6 bases at V and 4 bases at J, leaving 6 bases unmatched. For the CDR3, the DNA is TGTGCCAGTAGCACAACAGGGGCGAATCAGCCCCAGCATTTT. Encoded protein: CASSTTGANQPQHF.

This rearrangement joins TRBV30 to TRBJ1-3; TRBD1 aligns across 8 bases. The ends lost 1 base at V and 0 bases at J; junction bases unmatched: 11. This CDR3 has 18 amino acids. Germline values: CDR1 GTSNPN, CDR2 SVGIG (reference sequence). CDR3 DNA sequence: TGTGCCTGGAGTGCCATCGGGGGGACAGGACTCTCTGGAAACACCATATATTTT. Its protein is CAWSAIGGTGLSGNTIYF.

This clone was picked up a small number of times. The chain joins TRBV19 to TRBJ2-6; D unresolved. In germline, CDR1 is LNHDA, CDR2 SQIVND (reference sequence). This CDR3 has 13 amino acids. Trimming took off 6 bases at V and 0 bases at J, with 3 bases between the two ends. CDR3 in amino acids: CASSFSGANVLTF. The CDR3 DNA reads as TGTGCCAGTAGCTTCTCTGGGGCCAACGTCCTGACTTTC.

The gene calls are TRBV7-3 and TRBJ2-3; 10 bases are a match to TRBD1. The CDR3 extends over 17 amino acids. Germline CDR1 and CDR2: SGHTA and FQGTGA. With 5 bases clipped from V and 8 bases from J, the junction kept 16 bases outside the gene matches. This CDR3 is CASSPAAGQGTGGTQYF. The CDR3 bases are TGTGCCAGCAGCCCGGCCGCGGGACAGGGGACCGGGGGTACGCAGTATTTT.

The V gene is TRBV18, the J gene TRBJ2-7, with D maybe TRBD1 (6 bases). Trimming took off 5 bases at V and 4 bases at J, with 9 bases between the two ends. Germline values: CDR1 KGHSH, CDR2 LQKENI. The CDR3 spans 12 residues. The CDR3 spells CASSSTGYEQYF. The CDR3 nucleotides read TGTGCCAGCTCATCAACAGGGTACGAGCAGTACTTC.

This clone was detected a few times. The CDR3 loop reads CASSHPGTGALGSDTQYF. The CDR3 DNA reads as TGCGCCAGCAGTCACCCCGGGACAGGGGCCTTGGGTTCAGATACGCAGTATTTT. The chain recombines TRBV23-1 with TRBJ2-3; 10 nucleotides match TRBD1. TRBV23-1 carries the ORF label, with uncertain function. The CDR3 contains 18 residues. Germline trimming cut 3 bases from V and 4 bases from J; bases unmatched to any gene: 13.

This clone was seen more than once but under ten times. The chain links TRBV7-9 to TRBJ2-7; 8 bases map to TRBD2. The CDR3 contains 15 residues. V lost 3 bases to trimming and J lost 5 bases; unmatched junction nucleotides: 9. Per the germline V gene, CDR1 is SEHNR and CDR2 is FQNEAQ (reference sequence). The CDR3 DNA is TGTGCCAGCAGCTTTAGCAGCGGGAGTGTCAACGAGCAGTACTTC. Protein sequence: CASSFSSGSVNEQYF.

This clone came up a few times. The chain couples TRBV30 to TRBJ1-4, with TRBD1 as a possible D gene (6 bases). Between the trimmed V and J ends, which lost 0 bases and 8 bases, there was a span of 16 bases. The CDR3 has 15 residues. Germline CDR1 is GTSNPN and CDR2 is SVGIG (reference sequence). CDR3 protein: CAWSVQGRIWEKLFF. The CDR3 region has the DNA TGTGCCTGGAGTGTACAGGGCAGGATCTGGGAAAAACTGTTTTTT.

The chain is built from TRBV5-1 and TRBJ2-5, with 14 bases that match TRBD2. Losses at the gene ends were 5 bases for V and 5 bases for J; bases not matched to a gene: 8. CDR3 length equals 16 residues. CDR1 and CDR2 (germline): SGHRS, YFSETQ. The CDR3 is CASRSGLAGDVETQYF. In DNA, the CDR3 is TGCGCCAGCAGATCGGGACTAGCGGGAGACGTGGAGACCCAGTACTTC.

This chain uses TRBV18 with TRBJ2-5; 8 positions agree with TRBD1. Germline-derived CDR1 and CDR2 are KGHSH and LQKENI. This CDR3 region has 14 residues. Unmatched junction bases numbered 4, after V lost 3 bases and J lost 4 bases. The CDR3 coding sequence is TGTGCCAGCTCACCGCTCAGGGGGCGAGAGACCCAGTACTTC. Translated: CASSPLRGRETQYF. Looking up the rest from reference TRBV18 and TRBJ2-5 gives the full variable domain: NAGVMQNPRHLVRRRGQEARLRCSPMKGHSHVYWYRQLPEEGLKFMVYLQKENIIDESGMPKERFSAEFPKEGPSILRIQQVVRGDSAAYFCASSPLRGRETQYFGPGTRLLVL.

This clone came up a few times. The rearrangement links TRBV10-2 to TRBJ2-1, with 8 nucleotides matching TRBD2. CDR3 length equals 16 residues. Germline V lookup: CDR1 WSHSY, CDR2 SAAADI. V trimming: 3 bases; J trimming: 0 bases; junction bases outside the gene matches: 4. CDR3 region: CASSELAGSSYNEQFF. CDR3 DNA: TGCGCCAGCAGTGAATTAGCGGGGAGCTCCTACAATGAGCAGTTCTTC.

This chain uses TRBV11-2 with TRBJ2-5; a possible D gene is TRBD2 (5 bases). Trimming took 1 base from V and 2 from J, leaving 11 bases between them. Per the germline V gene, CDR1 is SGHAT and CDR2 is FQNNGV. The CDR3 is 15 residues long. CDR3 in amino acids: CASSLVRARQETQYF. CDR3 bases: TGTGCCAGCAGCTTAGTGAGGGCTCGACAAGAGACCCAGTACTTC.

This clone was observed a few times. The chain has TRBV21-1 and TRBJ2-7; no DNA check was done on the table's D call, TRBD2. TRBV21-1 is tagged as a pseudogene. The CDR3 runs to 14 residues. Here the CDR3 reads CASPQGLAYYEQYF. CDR3 in DNA: TGTGCCAGCCCTCAAGGACTAGCGTACTACGAGCAGTACTTC.

There are a few counts of this clone. The chain combines TRBV5-6 with TRBJ1-2; D unclear. The CDR3 is 14 residues long. Trimming took 3 bases from V and 6 from J, leaving 15 bases between them. The germline CDR1 and CDR2 sequences are SGHDT and YYEEEE. The DNA for the CDR3 is TGTGCCAGCAGCTCTAAGACTCCTGCTGATGGCTACACCTTC. Protein sequence: CASSSKTPADGYTF.

This clone turned up a few times. The chain links TRBV21-1 to TRBJ2-3; the table's TRBD2 call for D was not verified on the DNA. TRBV21-1 is reported as a pseudogene. This CDR3 has 17 amino acids. The CDR3 sequence: CASSKARDRRDPDTQYF. In DNA, the CDR3 is TGTGCCAGCAGCAAAGCGAGGGACCGGAGGGACCCAGATACGCAGTATTTT.

V is TRBV7-6 and J is TRBJ1-1, with D maybe TRBD1 (6 bases). V was clipped by 1 base and J by 1 base, with 7 bases between them. The germline CDR1 and CDR2 sequences are SGHVS and FNYEAQ. The CDR3 totals 14 residues. CDR3 loop: CASSLGTANTEAFF. The CDR3 nucleotides are TGTGCCAGCAGCTTAGGGACAGCGAACACTGAAGCTTTCTTT.

The rearrangement uses TRBV5-5 and TRBJ2-1; TRBD1 aligns across 11 bases. Germline loops: CDR1 SGHKS, CDR2 YYEKEE (reference sequence). J was trimmed by 6 bases and V by 5 bases; bases with no gene match: 7. The CDR3 has 15 residues. CDR3 region: CASRMWGQGGNEQFF. In nucleotides, the CDR3 is TGTGCCAGCAGAATGTGGGGACAGGGGGGCAATGAGCAGTTCTTC.

This clone was seen ten or more times. This chain uses TRBV30 with TRBJ1-1, with unresolved D. The germline gives CDR1 GTSNPN, CDR2 SVGIG (reference sequence). This CDR3 spans 11 amino acids. V was clipped by 4 bases and J by 4 bases, with 7 bases between them. The CDR3 bases are TGTGCCTGGACCCTCGGCACTGAAGCTTTCTTT. Translated, it gives CAWTLGTEAFF.